The present T cell receptor (beta chain) was sequenced within a study of T-cell reconstitution after alpha-beta-depleted transplantation in children. Study outcomes and limitations: The main origin of T-cell counts and diversity one year after transplant was newly produced T cells. At day 60, the high TCRbeta diversity found in some patients originated from recipient T cells and thymic progenitors that had survived. Reports say that about two months after transplant, the alpha-beta T cells came out of several hundred graft clones that had expanded.

From germline, CDR1 is SGHDT and CDR2 YYEEEE. V shed 0 bases and J shed 4 bases, with 10 bases lying between them. This CDR3 has 15 amino acids. The sample holds a few counts of this clonotype. What it binds is not known. As it was prepared, the TCRbeta library received unique molecular identifiers. Via MiXCR, TCRdb re-called the PCR reads, giving one row per CDR3 protein. The sample shows about 610,000 distinct CDR3 sequences, around 27% of them seen only once. The starting material was PBMCs, obtained before TCRalphabeta/CD19-depleted stem cell transplant. The receptor comes from a boy under two years old with Wiskott-Aldrich syndrome, due to receive a stem cell transplant. This rearrangement joins TRBV5-6 to TRBJ2-2; D may be TRBD1 (5 bases). CDR3 sequence: CASSLAGYGTGELFF. The CDR3 nucleotides read TGTGCCAGCAGCTTGGCAGGGTACGGCACCGGGGAGCTGTTTTTT.